This T cell receptor beta chain was documented in a study of shared clonotypes between healthy human individuals. TCRdb's table, derived via immunoSEQ multiplex PCR, lists solely in-frame clones and lacks some. The sample lists 2 million to 2.5 million clones, about nine tenths seen once, with around 0.4% in the top ten. Trimming removed 3 bases from V and 0 bases from J; junction bases left unmatched: 4. The germline V gene has CDR1 SGHTA and CDR2 FQGTGA. The CDR3 spans 15 residues. The chain uses TRBV7-3 and TRBJ2-5, with 7 bases aligning to TRBD2. The clonotype was recovered from a man aged 18 to 29 in good health. Some clones in this sample may be carry-over from other donors' samples. The sample taken for sequencing was naive CD4+ T cells from PBMCs. Subset denoted: CD45RA+ positively selected. The CDR3 region is CASSFGTTHQETQYF. The DNA for the CDR3 is TGTGCCAGCAGCTTTGGGACTACCCACCAAGAGACCCAGTACTTC.